The TCR beta chain described here comes from a study of T cell responses to AZD1222 COVID-19 vaccine. Study-wide points: Receipt of two AZD1222 doses was followed by a rise in Spike-specific TCR breadth and depth. Repertoire collection took place solely once the T cell response had peaked.

Sequenced by immunoSEQ multiplex PCR; TCRdb stores in-frame clones only, minus some. The table has about 130,000 clones, approximately 92% seen once. For this clone: Its cognate antigen is unknown.

CDR3 length: 15 residues. V trimming: 6 bases; J trimming: 4 bases; junction bases outside the gene matches: 7. The germline CDR1 and CDR2 sequences are SNHLY and FYNNEI. This sequence was found in an adult who received the AZD1222 COVID-19 vaccine. Source: peripheral blood, taken 28 days after the second AZD1222 dose. The genes are TRBV2 and TRBJ1-5; 9 nucleotides align to TRBD1. As DNA, the CDR3 is TGTGCCAGCAGGACCACAGGGGGCGGGAATCAGCCCCAGCATTTT. It codes for CASRTTGGGNQPQHF.